The clone carrying this T cell receptor beta chain was counted at least ten times. No antigen is known for it. This CDR3 spans 15 amino acids. Germline CDR1 and CDR2: SGHRS and YFSETQ. Losses at the gene ends were 5 bases for V and 0 bases for J; bases not matched to a gene: 7. The data derive from a study of neurological immune-mediated disorders. Study conclusions and caveats: Across subjects, expanded clones had no CDR3 amino acid sequences in common, pointing to private repertoires in all groups.

The cDNA was synthesized by 5'RACE incorporating 10-nucleotide random UMIs. TCRdb called the 5' RACE reads again in MiXCR, with one record for every CDR3 protein. The sample contains roughly 98,000 distinct CDR3 sequences, around 14% of which appear only once. Specified time point: longitudinal time-point 2. The sample was PBMCs. The clonotype was recovered from a female donor with HTLV-1-associated myelopathy (HAM/TSP). The rearrangement links TRBV5-1 to TRBJ1-1; TRBD1 aligns across 7 bases. The CDR3 here is CASSRDRKMNTEAFF. The DNA for the CDR3 is TGCGCCAGCAGTCGGGACAGAAAAATGAACACTGAAGCTTTCTTT.